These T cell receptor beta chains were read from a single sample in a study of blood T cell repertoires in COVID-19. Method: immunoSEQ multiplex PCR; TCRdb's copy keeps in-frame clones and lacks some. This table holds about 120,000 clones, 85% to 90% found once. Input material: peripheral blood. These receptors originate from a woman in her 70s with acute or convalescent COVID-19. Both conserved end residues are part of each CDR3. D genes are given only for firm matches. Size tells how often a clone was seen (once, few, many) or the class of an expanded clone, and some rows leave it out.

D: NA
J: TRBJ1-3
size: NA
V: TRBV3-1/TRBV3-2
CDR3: CASSQAPGVGNTIYF
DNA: TGTGCCAGCAGCCAAGCCCCGGGAGTAGGAAACACCATATATTTT

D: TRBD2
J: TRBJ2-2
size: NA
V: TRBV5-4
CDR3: CASSSGTSGATGELFF
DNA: TGTGCCAGCAGCTCCGGGACTAGCGGGGCCACCGGGGAGCTGTTTTTT

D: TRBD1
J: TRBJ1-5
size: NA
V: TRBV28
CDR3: CASSPNSRGLHQPQHF
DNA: TGTGCCAGCAGTCCTAATTCCAGGGGGCTCCATCAGCCCCAGCATTTT

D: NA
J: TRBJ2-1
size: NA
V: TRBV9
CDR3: CASSVGLGSGGFYNEQFF
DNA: TGTGCCAGCAGCGTAGGTTTAGGCTCTGGAGGTTTTTACAATGAGCAGTTCTTC

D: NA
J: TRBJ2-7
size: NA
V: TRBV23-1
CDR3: CASSSRQRRVIYEQYF
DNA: TGCGCCAGCAGTTCACGACAGAGGAGGGTAATCTACGAGCAGTACTTC

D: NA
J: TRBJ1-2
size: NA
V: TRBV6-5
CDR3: CASGGPYYGYTF
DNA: TGTGCCAGCGGCGGGCCCTACTATGGCTACACCTTC

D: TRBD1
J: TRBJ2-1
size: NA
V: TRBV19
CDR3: CASSQDRGIGDEQFF
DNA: TGTGCCAGTAGCCAGGACAGGGGGATTGGAGATGAGCAGTTCTTC

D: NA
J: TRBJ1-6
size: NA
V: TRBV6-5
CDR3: CASSYSVSSYNSPLHF
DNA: TGTGCCAGCAGTTACTCGGTCAGCTCCTATAATTCACCCCTCCACTTT

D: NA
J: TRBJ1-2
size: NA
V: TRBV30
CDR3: CAARGERGYTF
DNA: TGTGCCGCCCGGGGGGAAAGGGGCTACACCTTC

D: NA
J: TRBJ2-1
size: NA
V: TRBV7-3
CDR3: CASSLSRDSDEQFF
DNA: TGTGCCAGCAGCTTGTCGCGGGATTCCGATGAGCAGTTCTTC

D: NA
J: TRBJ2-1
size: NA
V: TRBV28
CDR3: CASRGQGRSNEQFF
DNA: TGTGCCAGCAGAGGGCAGGGTAGGAGCAATGAGCAGTTCTTC

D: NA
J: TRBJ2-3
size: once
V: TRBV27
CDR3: CASKLGLSADTQYF
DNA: TGTGCCAGCAAGTTGGGCCTCTCAGCAGATACGCAGTATTTT

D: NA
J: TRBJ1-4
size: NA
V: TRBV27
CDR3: CASSWGHSTNEKLFF
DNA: TGTGCCAGCAGTTGGGGACACTCAACTAATGAAAAACTGTTTTTT

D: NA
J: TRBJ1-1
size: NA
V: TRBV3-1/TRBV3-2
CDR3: CASRSGVLNTEAFF
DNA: TGTGCCAGCAGATCAGGGGTCCTGAACACTGAAGCTTTCTTT

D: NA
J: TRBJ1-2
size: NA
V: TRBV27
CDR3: CASSPSAGGWYGYTF
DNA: TGTGCCAGCAGTCCCTCCGCCGGAGGGTGGTATGGCTACACCTTC

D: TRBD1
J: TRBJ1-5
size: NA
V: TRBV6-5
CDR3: CASRAGTGVNQPQHF
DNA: TGTGCCAGCAGGGCCGGGACAGGGGTAAATCAGCCCCAGCATTTT

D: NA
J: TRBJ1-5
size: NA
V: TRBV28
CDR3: CASPPAEGDSNQPQHF
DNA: TGTGCCAGCCCCCCGGCGGAGGGTGACAGCAATCAGCCCCAGCATTTT

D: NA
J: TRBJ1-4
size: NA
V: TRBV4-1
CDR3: CASSQTEPPGEKLFF
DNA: TGCGCCAGCAGCCAGACGGAGCCACCTGGGGAAAAACTGTTTTTT

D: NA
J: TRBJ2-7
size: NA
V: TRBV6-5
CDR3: CASRQGSYEQYF
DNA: TGTGCCAGCAGACAGGGCTCCTACGAGCAGTACTTC

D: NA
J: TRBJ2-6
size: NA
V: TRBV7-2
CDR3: CASSFNSGANVLTF
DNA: TGTGCCAGCAGCTTCAACTCTGGGGCCAACGTCCTGACTTTC

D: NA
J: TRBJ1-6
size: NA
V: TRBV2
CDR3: CASSERTVNSPLHF
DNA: TGTGCCAGCAGTGAAAGGACAGTTAATTCACCCCTCCACTTT

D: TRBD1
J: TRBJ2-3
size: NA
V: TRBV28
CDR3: CASSPWGTGADTQYF
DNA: TGTGCCAGCAGTCCCTGGGGAACAGGGGCAGATACGCAGTATTTT

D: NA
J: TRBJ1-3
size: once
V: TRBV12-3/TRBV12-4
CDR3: CASSFFLNTIYF
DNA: TGTGCCAGCAGTTTCTTTTTAAACACCATATATTTT

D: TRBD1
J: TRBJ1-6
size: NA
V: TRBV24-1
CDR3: CATFLISVSGTENSPLHF
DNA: TGTGCCACTTTTCTGATTTCAGTTTCAGGGACAGAGAATTCACCCCTCCACTTT

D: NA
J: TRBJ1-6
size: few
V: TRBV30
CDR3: CAWTSGTVGSPLHF
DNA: TGTGCCTGGACCTCCGGTACAGTTGGTTCACCCCTCCACTTT

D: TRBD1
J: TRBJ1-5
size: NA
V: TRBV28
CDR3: CASNDRGLGNQPQHF
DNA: TGTGCCAGCAACGACAGGGGGTTAGGCAATCAGCCCCAGCATTTT

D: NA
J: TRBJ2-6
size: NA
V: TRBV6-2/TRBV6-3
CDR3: CASSLTASGANVLTF
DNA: TGTGCCAGCAGTCTGACAGCCTCTGGGGCCAACGTCCTGACTTTC

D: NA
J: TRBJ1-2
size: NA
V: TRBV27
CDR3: CASSLPGGGRADYGYTF
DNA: TGTGCCAGCAGTTTACCGGGCGGGGGTAGAGCTGACTATGGCTACACCTTC

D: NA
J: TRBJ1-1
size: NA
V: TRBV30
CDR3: CAWDKLRGTEAFF
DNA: TGTGCCTGGGACAAACTCAGAGGCACTGAAGCTTTCTTT